The 4 T cell receptor beta chains below come from one sample, sequenced in a study of identical twins. MiXCR, run by TCRdb on the 5' RACE reads, gives a single entry per CDR3 protein. The repertoire has 550,000 to 700,000 distinct CDR3 sequences, around 21% of them found once; the top ten carry around 4.5%. Another study also made use of these data, one on T cells expressing NK-cell markers.

The specimen was PBMCs. The receptors derive from a woman under 30 in good health.

This clonotype was counted a few times. The rearrangement links TRBV10-1 to TRBJ2-7; D ambiguous. The CDR3 covers 15 residues. V was cut by 4 bases and J by 4 bases, with 17 bases left in between. Germline V lookup: CDR1 WNHNN, CDR2 SYGVQD (reference sequence). CDR3 nucleotide sequence: TGCGCCAGCAGTGGCCTTTTTCCGGCCCCTTACGAGCAGTACTTC. Translated: CASSGLFPAPYEQYF.

The V call is TRBV7-8, the J call TRBJ2-1, with a possible D match to TRBD1 (6 bases). This CDR3 comprises 14 residues. Trimming cost V 8 bases and J 8 bases, with 19 bases left between them. Germline-derived CDR1 and CDR2 are SGHVS and FQNEAQ. The CDR3 region is CASFPYVGADEQFF. Written as DNA, the CDR3 is TGTGCCAGCTTTCCCTATGTGGGGGCCGATGAGCAGTTCTTC.

This clonotype has at least ten counts. The V and J genes are TRBV20-1 and TRBJ2-1; 10 bases match TRBD2. Germline CDR1 DFQATT, CDR2 SNEGSKA (reference sequence). V shed 6 bases and J 5 bases; nucleotides not matched to a gene: 7. The CDR3 sequence is 14 residues long. The CDR3 DNA reads TGCAGTGCACCAAGCGGGAGGGCGGACAATGAGCAGTTCTTC. This gives the protein CSAPSGRADNEQFF.

The gene calls are TRBV11-1 and TRBJ2-1, with 10 positions matching TRBD2. Trimming cost V 3 bases and J 6 bases; bases outside gene matches: 17. In germline, CDR1 is SGHAT, CDR2 FQDESV (reference sequence). The length of the CDR3 is 19 residues. The CDR3 loop reads CASSFRVGLAGDSFNEQFF. The CDR3 DNA reads TGTGCCAGCAGCTTCAGGGTAGGGCTAGCGGGAGATTCGTTCAATGAGCAGTTCTTC. Together with reference TRBV11-1 and TRBJ2-1, the CDR3 gives the full variable domain: EAEVAQSPRYKITEKSQAVAFWCDPISGHATLYWYRQILGQGPELLVQFQDESVVDDSQLPKDRFSAERLKGVDSTLKIQPAELGDSAMYLCASSFRVGLAGDSFNEQFFGPGTRLTVL.